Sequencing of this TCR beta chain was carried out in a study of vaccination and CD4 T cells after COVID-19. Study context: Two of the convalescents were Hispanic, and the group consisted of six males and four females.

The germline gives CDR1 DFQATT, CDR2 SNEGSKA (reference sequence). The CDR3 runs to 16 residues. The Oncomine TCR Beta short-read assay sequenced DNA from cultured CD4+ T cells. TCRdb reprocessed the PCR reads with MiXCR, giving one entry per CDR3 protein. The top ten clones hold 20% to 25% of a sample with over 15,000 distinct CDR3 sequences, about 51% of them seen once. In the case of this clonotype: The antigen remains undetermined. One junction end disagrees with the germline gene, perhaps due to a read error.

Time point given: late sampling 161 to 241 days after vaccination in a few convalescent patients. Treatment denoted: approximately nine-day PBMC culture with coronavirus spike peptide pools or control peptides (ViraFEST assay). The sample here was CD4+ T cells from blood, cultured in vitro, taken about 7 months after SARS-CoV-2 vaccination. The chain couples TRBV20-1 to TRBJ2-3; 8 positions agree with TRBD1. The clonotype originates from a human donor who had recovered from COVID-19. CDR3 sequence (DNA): TGCATTGCTACGGCCCGGACAGGGACCTACACAGATACGCAGTATTTT. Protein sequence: CIATARTGTYTDTQYF.